These T cell receptor beta chains were read from a single sample in a study of tumor-infiltrating lymphocytes in oesophageal squamous cell carcinoma. TCRdb fed the PCR reads into MiXCR, producing one record per CDR3 protein. Among about 19,000 distinct CDR3 sequences listed, approximately 40% were seen once. The material sequenced was blood. The origin of the receptors is a male donor with esophageal squamous cell carcinoma. CDR3s include the opening cysteine and the closing phenylalanine or tryptophan. A D gene is named only where the DNA matches it firmly. Where a row states a size, it is once, few, many or the class of an expanded clone; other rows omit it.

TRBJ2-5,large,NA,TRBV7-2,CASSLGHPETQYF,TGTGCCAGCAGCTTAGGCCACCCAGAGACCCAGTACTTC
TRBJ2-7,many,TRBD2,TRBV6-1,CASRTSGNSDEQYF,TGTGCCAGCAGGACTAGCGGGAACTCAGATGAGCAGTACTTC
TRBJ2-7,medium-sized,NA,TRBV7-3,CASSLTGESYEQYF,TGTGCCAGCAGCTTAACGGGGGAGTCCTACGAGCAGTACTTC
TRBJ2-5,NA,TRBD2,TRBV11-2,CASSLDKTSGRETQYF,TGTGCCAGCAGCTTAGATAAAACTAGCGGGAGGGAGACCCAGTACTTC
TRBJ2-3,many,NA,TRBV27,CASSISGVYSDTQYF,TGTGCCAGCAGTATCTCAGGGGTTTACTCAGATACGCAGTATTTT
TRBJ2-7,NA,NA,TRBV18,CASSPLGREDQSSYEQYF,TGTGCCAGCTCACCTTTGGGCAGGGAGGACCAAAGCTCCTACGAGCAGTACTTC
TRBJ1-5,NA,NA,TRBV7-6,CASSLASDGNQPQHF,TGTGCCAGCAGCTTAGCTTCGGACGGCAATCAGCCCCAGCATTTT
TRBJ2-7,NA,NA,TRBV5-1,CASSLEGGFYEQYF,TGCGCCAGCAGCTTGGAAGGCGGGTTCTACGAGCAGTACTTC
TRBJ2-7,few,NA,TRBV7-3,CASSPGYPSYEQYF,TGTGCCAGCAGCCCCGGTTACCCCTCCTACGAGCAGTACTTC
TRBJ2-7,few,NA,TRBV7-2,CASSWRGGTEYYEQYF,TGTGCCAGCAGCTGGAGGGGAGGGACAGAATACTACGAGCAGTACTTC
TRBJ1-1,many,NA,TRBV5-4,CASSFHRTGTEAFF,TGTGCCAGCAGCTTTCACCGGACGGGCACTGAAGCTTTCTTT
TRBJ2-6,many,TRBD1,TRBV15,CATSRDRTGRGANVLTF,TGTGCCACCAGCAGAGACCGGACAGGTCGTGGGGCCAACGTCCTGACTTTC
TRBJ2-5,NA,NA,TRBV7-3,CASSRHMGETQYF,TGTGCCAGCAGCCGTCACATGGGAGAGACCCAGTACTTC
TRBJ2-1,medium-sized,TRBD2,TRBV6-1,CASSESWEGLNEQFF,TGTGCCAGCAGTGAATCGTGGGAGGGTCTCAATGAGCAGTTCTTC
TRBJ2-3,few,NA,TRBV6-1,CASMSLGTTDTQYF,TGTGCCAGCATGAGTCTAGGGACCACAGATACGCAGTATTTT
TRBJ2-7,medium-sized,NA,TRBV12-3/TRBV12-4,CASRSTGKQYF,TGTGCCAGCAGGTCCACGGGGAAGCAGTACTTC
TRBJ2-5,many,NA,TRBV2,CASSGTGTLALQETQYF,TGTGCCAGCAGTGGTACCGGGACCCTCGCACTCCAAGAGACCCAGTACTTC
TRBJ1-1,many,TRBD1,TRBV18,CASSPFLRDRGSEAFF,TGTGCCAGCTCACCCTTTTTAAGGGACAGGGGTTCTGAAGCTTTCTTT
TRBJ2-1,NA,TRBD2,TRBV7-3,CASSLQAGGGEQFF,TGTGCCAGCAGCTTACAAGCGGGGGGTGGTGAGCAGTTCTTC
TRBJ2-6,NA,NA,TRBV7-9,CASSPPRRPSGANVLTF,TGTGCCAGCAGTCCCCCTAGACGGCCCTCTGGGGCCAACGTCCTGACTTTC
TRBJ2-2,many,TRBD1,TRBV19,CASSFGTGGNTGELFF,TGTGCCAGTAGCTTCGGGACAGGAGGAAACACCGGGGAGCTGTTTTTT
TRBJ2-5,NA,NA,TRBV3-1,CASSQGSTKSLTFRETQYF,TGTGCCAGCAGCCAGGGCTCAACAAAGTCCTTGACGTTCCGAGAGACCCAGTACTTC
TRBJ2-3,few,NA,TRBV7-6,CASSFAFSSTDTQYF,TGTGCCAGCAGCTTTGCGTTTTCTAGCACAGATACGCAGTATTTT
TRBJ1-4,few,NA,TRBV20-1,CSARVYNEKLFF,TGCAGTGCAAGGGTATATAATGAAAAACTGTTTTTT
TRBJ2-1,NA,NA,TRBV11-2,CASSLVPSVYNEQFF,TGTGCCAGCAGCTTAGTTCCTAGCGTCTACAATGAGCAGTTCTTC
TRBJ2-7,many,NA,TRBV7-3,CASSLTLAVSYNEQYF,TGTGCCAGCAGCTTAACGTTGGCGGTCTCCTACAATGAGCAGTACTTC
TRBJ2-3,NA,TRBD2,TRBV7-7,CASSPIAGWADTQYF,TGTGCCAGCAGCCCAATAGCGGGGTGGGCAGATACGCAGTATTTT
TRBJ2-7,medium-sized,NA,TRBV7-3,CASSATRQENSPLHF,TGTGCCAGCAGCGCTACCCGACAGGAGAATTCACCCCTCCACTTC
TRBJ2-6,once,NA,TRBV5-3,CASSFQGTGANVLTF,TGTGCCAGCAGCTTCCAGGGAACTGGGGCCAACGTCCTGACTTTC
TRBJ2-3,many,NA,TRBV10-1,CASSRDTADTQYF,TGCGCCAGCAGTCGGGATACGGCAGATACGCAGTATTTT
TRBJ2-3,many,TRBD1,TRBV6-1,CASSLGQASTDTQYF,TGTGCCAGCAGTTTGGGACAGGCCAGCACAGATACGCAGTATTTT
TRBJ1-5,NA,NA,TRBV28,CASTTPRGPQHF,TGTGCCAGCACCACCCCCAGGGGGCCCCAGCATTTT
TRBJ2-1,NA,TRBD2,TRBV7-3,CASSLGGGSPSYNEQFF,TGTGCCAGCAGCTTAGGGGGAGGGTCCCCCTCCTACAATGAGCAGTTCTTC
TRBJ2-7,few,TRBD1,TRBV7-3,CASSPATGNTGELYF,TGTGCCAGCAGCCCCGCGACAGGGAACACCGGGGAGCTGTACTTC
TRBJ2-7,NA,NA,TRBV6-2/TRBV6-3,CASSELGTPSYEQYF,TGTGCCAGCAGTGAATTGGGGACTCCCTCCTACGAGCAGTACTTC
TRBJ1-3,many,NA,TRBV7-2,CASSLQLNTIYF,TGTGCCAGCAGCTTACAACTAAACACCATATATTTT
TRBJ1-6,NA,NA,TRBV6-6,CASSGTVDNSPLHF,TGTGCCAGCAGTGGGACCGTCGATAATTCACCCCTCCACTTT
TRBJ1-1,many,NA,TRBV4-1,CASGRNSDTEAFF,TGCGCCAGCGGTAGGAATTCGGACACTGAAGCTTTCTTT
TRBJ1-1,many,NA,TRBV19,CAVITRNTEAFF,TGTGCCGTAATTACAAGGAACACTGAAGCTTTCTTT
TRBJ2-5,few,NA,TRBV7-2,CASSTHLSQGETQYF,TGTGCCAGCAGCACCCATCTCTCCCAGGGAGAGACCCAGTACTTC